This T cell receptor beta chain was documented in a study of prognosis after radiotherapy for stage I lung cancer (dated by TCRdb to the early 2020s). Regarding the research as a whole: About 20 stage I NSCLC patients were enrolled in Nanjing, China, between early 2018 and January 2019. Newly diagnosed primary stage I lung tumors occurred in roughly 14 patients, and oligometastatic NSCLC after surgical resection of the primary tumor occurred in about five. Every patient was deemed medically inoperable, more than ten because of comorbidities and over 5 because they refused surgery. The cohort comprised fewer than 15 men and six or seven women with a median age of around 74 years, ranging from about 53 to 85 years. Squamous cell carcinoma histology was identified in roughly 7 patients, and adenocarcinoma histology was identified in twelve patients. SBRT was delivered in 3 to 5 fractions with a biologically effective dose of at least 100 Gy, and image-guided IMRT or VMAT was used for delivery. SBRT was not combined with any concurrent therapy in any patient. Distant metastases were developed by four of the 19 patients after SBRT, at a median of around seven months, whereas no significant progression was observed in the other 15 patients. Peripheral blood TCR beta repertoires were profiled in stage I NSCLC patients before and after stereotactic body radiotherapy, and the study then linked these repertoires to distant failure. For each of the roughly 20 patients, one blood sample was taken before SBRT and one after, so the study sequenced about 38 samples in total. Study-wide conclusions, independent of this receptor: Tumor specificity of expanded TCR clones was not determined. Post-SBRT Shannon entropy and its change from baseline were lower in patients who developed distant metastases; baseline Shannon entropy was not associated with metastases. After SBRT, the count of unique TCR clones dropped from a median of approximately 10,000 beforehand to about 6,800 afterward (Wilcoxon paired P=0.011). The small cohort and short follow-up limited the study, so independent validation of the findings is needed. Differences by metastasis status were reportedly seen in TRBV and TRBJ usage frequencies, involving two V genes at baseline and, after SBRT, eight to ten V genes and two J genes. None of the reported P values were adjusted for multiple comparisons.

This clonotype was found many times. The clone's antigen remains unknown. No much larger clonotype is one base removed from it; base qualities were not supplied. The TCR beta CDR3 region was amplified from genomic DNA by two rounds of multiplex PCR. The first PCR round used primers specific to each TRBV and TRBJ gene, with sequences filed in Chinese patent CN105087789A. The second PCR round used universal primers. The Roche High Pure PCR Template Preparation Kit was used to extract genomic DNA from the frozen PBMCs. Libraries were sequenced paired-end with 151 bp reads on an Illumina HiSeq 3000. The study's own analysis went as follows. CutAdapt was used to discard raw reads that did not contain the multiplex PCR primer sequences. High-quality paired reads were merged into contigs with PEAR. MiXCR assigned TRB V, D and J gene segments to each contig by aligning to reference sequences. CDR3 sequences were clustered by base quality and sequence similarity to remove sequencing errors. Shannon entropy, normalized by the natural log of the productive TCR sequence number, served as the measure of diversity. One minus Shannon entropy divided by the natural log of the number of unique clonotypes was used as the definition of clonality. Progression-free survival cut-offs for repertoire metrics were chosen using the Youden index of ROC curves, with analyses run in R 3.5.3. Starting from the raw public reads, TCRdb applied fastp trimming at Q25, assembled clones with MiXCR and retained in-frame beta chains. Duplicate CDR3 protein sequences are folded into a single record with the most common DNA and genes. The V and J calls reflect TCRdb's pipeline rather than the authors' work. Counted in this sample were some 38,000 distinct CDR3 sequences; approximately 24% of them appeared once. The ten largest make up less than 30% of the sample.

From its cysteine to its phenylalanine, the CDR3 spans 14 amino acids. CDR3 DNA is the only sequence kept; it has 42 bases, read in frame from the first base. The V and J ends are trimmed by 1 base and 0 bases, leaving 10 bases between them. Based on the germline V gene (reference sequence), the CDR1 and CDR2 sequences are DFQATT and SNEGSKA. All patients had node-negative disease on CT and PET/CT, and none had a history of other malignancies or prior chemotherapy or radiotherapy. At each of two time points, roughly 6.5 milliliters of peripheral venous blood were collected in EDTA tubes. Ficoll-Paque Plus density-gradient centrifugation was used to isolate PBMCs. Immediately after collection, samples were stored at -80 degrees C until analysis.

This clonotype originated in a donor aged 50 or older with non-small cell lung cancer. The sample was PBMCs, taken before or after stereotactic body radiation therapy (not recorded which). The chain joins TRBV20-1 to TRBJ2-7; a weak D assignment points to TRBD1 (6 bases agree). The CDR3 protein is CSARGGTLSYEQYF. The base sequence is TGCAGTGCTAGAGGTGGGACACTCTCCTACGAGCAGTACTTC.